A single sample gave rise to the 3 T cell receptor beta chains below, sequenced in a study of T cell responses to AZD1222 COVID-19 vaccine (dated by TCRdb to about 2021). The time point label of this sample denotes: about 28 days (+/-7) after the second vaccine dose. The library was generated by the immunoSEQ multiplex PCR assay. This immuneACCESS table, as held by TCRdb, lists in-frame sequences with V and J called but not all clones. Of the missing ones, under half trace to an unresolved V gene in checked studies; the others have no known cause. In this sample the table shows approximately 150,000 clones, approximately 90% of which occur a single time. The ten largest clonotypes hold 3.5% to 4.5% of the sample. Sequences were derived from peripheral blood, sampled 28 days after the second AZD1222 dose. These receptor sequences come from an adult who received the AZD1222 COVID-19 vaccine.

This chain joins TRBV6-5 and TRBJ1-6; D is uncertain. CDR1 and CDR2 (germline): MNHEY, SVGAGI. The CDR3 consists of 13 residues. Between the trimmed V and J ends, which lost 0 bases and 10 bases, there was a span of 7 bases. The CDR3 bases are TGTGCCAGCAGTTACTCGGGGAGCTCACCCCTCCACTTT. Its translation: CASSYSGSSPLHF.

V gene TRBV7-9 combines with J gene TRBJ1-4, with D perhaps matching TRBD1 (6 bases). Germline V gene data show CDR1 as SEHNR and CDR2 as FQNEAQ (reference sequence). This CDR3 contains 15 residues. V was pared by 1 base and J by 7 bases, with 13 bases between. The CDR3: CASSLVRTEGEKLFF. The CDR3 DNA follows: TGTGCCAGCAGCTTAGTGAGGACAGAAGGTGAAAAACTGTTTTTT.

The chain links TRBV2 to TRBJ1-1, with D tentatively TRBD1 (5 bases). Germline V gives CDR1 SNHLY, CDR2 FYNNEI. The CDR3 spans 14 residues. Between the trimmed V and J ends, which lost 7 bases and 0 bases, there was a span of 12 bases. The CDR3 DNA is TGTGCCAGCAATAGACAGAACATGAACACTGAAGCTTTCTTT. This gives the protein CASNRQNMNTEAFF.